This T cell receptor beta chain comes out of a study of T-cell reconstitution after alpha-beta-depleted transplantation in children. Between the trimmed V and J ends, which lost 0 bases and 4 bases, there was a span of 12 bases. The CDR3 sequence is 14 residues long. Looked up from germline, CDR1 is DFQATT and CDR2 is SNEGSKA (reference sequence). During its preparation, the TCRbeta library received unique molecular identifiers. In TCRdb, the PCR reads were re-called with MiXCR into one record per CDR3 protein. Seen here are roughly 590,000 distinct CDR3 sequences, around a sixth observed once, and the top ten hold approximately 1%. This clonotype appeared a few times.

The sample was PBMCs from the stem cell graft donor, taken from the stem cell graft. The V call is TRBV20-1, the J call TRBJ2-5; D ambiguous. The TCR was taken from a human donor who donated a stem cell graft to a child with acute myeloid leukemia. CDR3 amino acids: CSARDPPIGETQYF. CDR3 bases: TGCAGTGCTAGAGATCCACCCATTGGAGAGACCCAGTACTTC.